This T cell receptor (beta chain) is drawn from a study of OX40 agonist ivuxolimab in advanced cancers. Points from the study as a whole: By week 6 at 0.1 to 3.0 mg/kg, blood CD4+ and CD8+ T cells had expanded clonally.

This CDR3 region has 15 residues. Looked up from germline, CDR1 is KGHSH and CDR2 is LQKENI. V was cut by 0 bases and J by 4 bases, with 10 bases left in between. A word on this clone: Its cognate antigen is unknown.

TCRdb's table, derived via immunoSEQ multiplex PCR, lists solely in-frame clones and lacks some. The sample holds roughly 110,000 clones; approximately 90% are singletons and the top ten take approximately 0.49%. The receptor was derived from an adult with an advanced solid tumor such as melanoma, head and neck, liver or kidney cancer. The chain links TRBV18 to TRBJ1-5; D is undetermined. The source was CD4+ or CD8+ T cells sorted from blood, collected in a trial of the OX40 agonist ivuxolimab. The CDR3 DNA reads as TGTGCCAGCTCACCACCAGCCACCGGGAATCAGCCCCAGCATTTT. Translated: CASSPPATGNQPQHF. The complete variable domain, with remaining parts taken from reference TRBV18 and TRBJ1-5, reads NAGVMQNPRHLVRRRGQEARLRCSPMKGHSHVYWYRQLPEEGLKFMVYLQKENIIDESGMPKERFSAEFPKEGPSILRIQQVVRGDSAAYFCASSPPATGNQPQHFGDGTRLSIL.